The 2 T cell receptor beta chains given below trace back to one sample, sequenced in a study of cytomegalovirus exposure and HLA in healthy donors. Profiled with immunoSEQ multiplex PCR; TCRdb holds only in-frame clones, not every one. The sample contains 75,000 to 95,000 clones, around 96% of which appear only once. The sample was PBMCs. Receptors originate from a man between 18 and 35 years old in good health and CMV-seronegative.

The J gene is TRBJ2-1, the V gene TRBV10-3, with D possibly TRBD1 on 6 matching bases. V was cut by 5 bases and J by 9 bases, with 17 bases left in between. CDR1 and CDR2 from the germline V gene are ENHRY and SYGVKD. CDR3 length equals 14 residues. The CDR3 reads CAISSTGSRIEQFF. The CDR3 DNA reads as TGTGCCATCAGTTCGACAGGCTCCCGGATTGAGCAGTTCTTC.

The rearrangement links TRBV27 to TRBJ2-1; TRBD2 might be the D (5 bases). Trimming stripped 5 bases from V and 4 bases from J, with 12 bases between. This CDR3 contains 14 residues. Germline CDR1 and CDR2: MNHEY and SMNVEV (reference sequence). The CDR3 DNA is TGTGCCAGCAGTCCGCCGGGGTATTACAATGAGCAGTTCTTC. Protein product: CASSPPGYYNEQFF.